The rows below give T cell receptor beta chains drawn from one sample of a study of T cells after yellow fever vaccination. TCRdb recomputed calls from the 5' RACE reads with MiXCR, one row per CDR3 protein. The sample contains about 220,000 distinct CDR3 sequences, approximately 3.2% of which appear only once. The material sequenced was CD4+ T cells sorted from PBMCs, taken 10 days after the yellow fever booster vaccination. These receptors were taken from a man between 18 and 35 years old who received the YFV17D yellow fever vaccine. Each CDR3 is given with its conserved first and last residue. The D gene is left open where the match is weak. Where a row states a size, it is once, few, many or the class of an expanded clone; other rows omit it.

CASSRASSYNEQFF	TGTGCCAGCAGCCGGGCTAGCTCCTACAATGAGCAGTTCTTC	TRBJ2-1	many	TRBV12-3/TRBV12-4	-
CASSKDRGNGGELFF	TGTGCCAGCAGCAAAGACAGGGGGAACGGCGGGGAGCTGTTTTTT	TRBJ2-2	few	TRBV5-6	TRBD1
CASSQDLGRDYGYTF	TGTGCCAGCAGCCAAGATCTAGGACGGGACTATGGCTACACCTTC	TRBJ1-2	few	TRBV14	-
CASSSRPLGQGNNEQFF	TGTGCCAGCAGCTCCCGCCCGTTGGGACAGGGGAACAATGAGCAGTTCTTC	TRBJ2-1	-	TRBV7-2	TRBD1
CASSPDSYNSPLHF	TGTGCCAGCTCGCCAGACTCCTATAATTCACCCCTCCACTTT	TRBJ1-6	many	TRBV2	-
CSAREIRALPSTDTQYF	TGCAGTGCTAGAGAGATAAGGGCACTCCCAAGCACAGATACGCAGTATTTT	TRBJ2-3	many	TRBV20-1	-
CSARPPSGGTTGELFF	TGCAGTGCTAGACCCCCTAGCGGGGGAACAACCGGGGAGCTGTTTTTT	TRBJ2-2	-	TRBV20-1	TRBD2
CATSDRDRGPWADQPQHF	TGTGCCACCAGTGATCGGGACAGGGGGCCATGGGCGGATCAGCCCCAGCATTTT	TRBJ1-5	few	TRBV24-1	TRBD1
CASSLSRETQYF	TGTGCCAGCAGCTTATCGAGAGAGACCCAGTACTTC	TRBJ2-5	many	TRBV5-6	-
CASSLAGGIYEQYF	TGTGCCAGCAGTTTGGCGGGGGGGATCTACGAGCAGTACTTC	TRBJ2-7	few	TRBV6-5	TRBD2
CATSDAGTPDTQYF	TGTGCCACCAGTGATGCCGGGACACCTGATACGCAGTATTTT	TRBJ2-3	few	TRBV24-1	-
CASSFWTGIVATEAFF	TGTGCCAGCAGTTTCTGGACAGGGATCGTGGCCACTGAAGCTTTCTTT	TRBJ1-1	few	TRBV7-9	TRBD1
CASSLGNSVAKNIQYF	TGCGCCAGCAGCTTGGGTAACAGCGTAGCCAAAAACATTCAGTACTTC	TRBJ2-4	many	TRBV5-1	-
CASSPPGLGQGTQYF	TGTGCCAGCAGCCCACCGGGACTGGGTCAAGGTACGCAGTATTTT	TRBJ2-3	many	TRBV4-2	-
CASSPGGVNNSPLHF	TGTGCCAGCAGCCCCGGGGGGGTAAATAATTCACCCCTCCACTTT	TRBJ1-6	-	TRBV7-6	-
CATSAGYNSPLHF	TGTGCCACCAGTGCCGGGTATAATTCACCCCTCCACTTT	TRBJ1-6	few	TRBV24-1	-
CSARRTGPDGGTQYF	TGCAGTGCTAGACGGACAGGGCCCGATGGGGGGACGCAGTATTTT	TRBJ2-3	many	TRBV20-1	TRBD1
CATSAASGRSSYNEQFF	TGTGCCACCAGTGCCGCTAGCGGGCGGAGCTCCTACAATGAGCAGTTCTTC	TRBJ2-1	few	TRBV24-1	TRBD2
CASRRTGRGSYEQYF	TGTGCCAGTAGGAGGACAGGACGGGGCTCCTACGAGCAGTACTTC	TRBJ2-7	few	TRBV19	TRBD1
CASSTQNYEQYF	TGTGCCAGTAGTACCCAGAATTACGAGCAGTACTTC	TRBJ2-7	-	TRBV19	-
CASRSPPGHVYGYTF	TGTGCCAGCAGGTCGCCCCCGGGACACGTCTATGGCTACACCTTC	TRBJ1-2	-	TRBV28	-
CASSLGRDRDSPLHF	TGTGCCAGCAGCTTAGGCCGGGACAGGGATTCACCCCTCCACTTT	TRBJ1-6	many	TRBV7-2	TRBD1
CASSLRTGDEQYF	TGTGCCAGCTCACTAAGAACAGGGGACGAGCAGTACTTC	TRBJ2-7	many	TRBV18	TRBD1
CASSQDGGRGLQETQYF	TGCGCCAGCAGCCAAGATGGGGGCCGGGGTCTACAAGAGACCCAGTACTTC	TRBJ2-5	few	TRBV4-3	-
CASSQMGNKNIQYF	TGTGCCAGCAGCCAAATGGGGAACAAAAACATTCAGTACTTC	TRBJ2-4	many	TRBV3-1	-
CASSPGTGMNTEAFF	TGTGCCAGCAGCCCCGGGACAGGGATGAACACTGAAGCTTTCTTT	TRBJ1-1	many	TRBV7-2	TRBD1
CASSPPPGGLGYTF	TGTGCCAGCTCACCACCGCCAGGAGGTCTCGGCTACACCTTC	TRBJ1-2	-	TRBV18	-
CASSFLLDSNTGELFF	TGCGCCAGCAGCTTCCTACTGGATTCTAACACCGGGGAGCTGTTTTTT	TRBJ2-2	many	TRBV5-1	-
CASSSSGGASGANVLTF	TGTGCCAGCAGCAGTAGCGGGGGGGCCTCTGGGGCCAACGTCCTGACTTTC	TRBJ2-6	medium-sized	TRBV4-2	TRBD2
CAWSPLAGANEQFF	TGTGCCTGGAGTCCGCTAGCGGGGGCCAATGAGCAGTTCTTC	TRBJ2-1	many	TRBV30	TRBD2
CSALSGGVYSEQFF	TGCAGTGCTCTAAGCGGGGGGGTCTACAGTGAGCAGTTCTTC	TRBJ2-1	few	TRBV20-1	TRBD2
CASSKIGANRGEYEQFF	TGTGCCAGCAGCAAAATTGGAGCGAACAGGGGAGAGTATGAGCAGTTCTTC	TRBJ2-1	few	TRBV21-1	-
CSARDQGDTGELFF	TGCAGTGCTAGAGATCAGGGGGACACCGGGGAGCTGTTTTTT	TRBJ2-2	many	TRBV20-1	TRBD1
CAIGSPGITYEQYF	TGTGCCATCGGCTCTCCAGGGATCACCTACGAGCAGTACTTC	TRBJ2-7	many	TRBV10-3	-
CASSLFTRDRDGYTF	TGTGCCAGCAGCTTATTTACTCGGGACAGGGATGGCTACACCTTC	TRBJ1-2	few	TRBV7-9	TRBD1
CASSSRKGEKLFF	TGTGCCAGCAGTTCACGGAAGGGGGAAAAACTGTTTTTT	TRBJ1-4	many	TRBV28	-
CASSLVSGGYNEQFF	TGCGCCAGCAGCTTGGTTAGCGGGGGATACAATGAGCAGTTCTTC	TRBJ2-1	many	TRBV5-1	TRBD2
CASSPAGGDTQYF	TGTGCCAGCAGCCCCGCGGGGGGAGATACGCAGTATTTT	TRBJ2-3	few	TRBV7-2	TRBD2
CASSEEYLVYGYTF	TGTGCCAGCAGCGAAGAATATCTGGTTTATGGCTACACCTTC	TRBJ1-2	few	TRBV3-1	-
CASSHVRTGELFF	TGTGCCAGCAGCCATGTAAGGACCGGGGAGCTGTTTTTT	TRBJ2-2	many	TRBV3-1	-
CASSSRHPNSPLHF	TGTGCCAGCAGCAGTCGTCATCCGAATTCACCCCTCCACTTT	TRBJ1-6	few	TRBV7-3	-
CASSWRKSGTNEKLFF	TGTGCCAGCAGCTGGAGGAAATCGGGAACTAATGAAAAACTGTTTTTT	TRBJ1-4	few	TRBV7-2	-
CASSSFQVGQYF	TGTGCCAGCAGCTCCTTCCAGGTCGGGCAGTACTTC	TRBJ2-7	many	TRBV7-2	-
CSANPSGTDTQYF	TGCAGTGCTAATCCTAGCGGCACAGATACGCAGTATTTT	TRBJ2-3	few	TRBV20-1	-
CASSERAGPSSGANVLTF	TGTGCCAGCAGTGAAAGGGCAGGCCCCAGCTCTGGGGCCAACGTCCTGACTTTC	TRBJ2-6	few	TRBV2	-
CASSIVDGGYTF	TGTGCCAGCAGTATCGTGGACGGGGGCTACACCTTC	TRBJ1-2	-	TRBV28	-
CAIGPSAGGTVAEQFF	TGTGCCATCGGACCTTCTGCGGGGGGCACCGTCGCGGAGCAGTTCTTC	TRBJ2-1	-	TRBV10-3	TRBD2
CASSSEGVDIQYF	TGTGCCAGCAGCTCGGAGGGGGTTGACATTCAGTACTTC	TRBJ2-4	many	TRBV6-5	-